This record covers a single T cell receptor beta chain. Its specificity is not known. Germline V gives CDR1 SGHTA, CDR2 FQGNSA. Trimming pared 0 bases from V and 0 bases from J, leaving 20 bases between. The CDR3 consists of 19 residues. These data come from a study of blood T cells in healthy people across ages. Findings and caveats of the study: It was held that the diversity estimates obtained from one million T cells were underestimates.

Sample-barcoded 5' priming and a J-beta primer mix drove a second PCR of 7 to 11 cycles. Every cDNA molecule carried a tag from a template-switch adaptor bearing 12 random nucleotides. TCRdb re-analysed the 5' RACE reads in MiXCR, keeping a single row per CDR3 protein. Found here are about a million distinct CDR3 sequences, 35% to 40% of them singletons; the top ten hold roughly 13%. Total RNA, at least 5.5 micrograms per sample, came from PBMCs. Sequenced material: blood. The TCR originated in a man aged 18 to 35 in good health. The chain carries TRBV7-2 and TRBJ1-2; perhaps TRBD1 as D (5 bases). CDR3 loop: CASSLAVWVGASSNYGYTF. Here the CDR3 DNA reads TGTGCCAGCAGCTTAGCAGTGTGGGTAGGGGCCTCTTCTAACTATGGCTACACCTTC.